The following is a T cell receptor beta chain sequence with its context. Its target is not known. The CDR3 loop spans 12 amino acids. Germline values: CDR1 MDHEN, CDR2 SYDVKM. The V and J ends lost 6 bases and 9 bases respectively, with 12 bases between them. The entry originates in a study of CD8 T cells in ankylosing spondylitis. Broader study findings: Reportedly, disease-linked clones are significantly enriched in ankylosing spondylitis patients' matched synovial fluid. Several of the motif variants were reported before in synovial fluid and blood from reactive arthritis. Seemingly characteristic of ankylosing spondylitis blood was a TCR beta motif consisting of roughly 8 highly homologous variants.

Via MiXCR, TCRdb re-called the 5' RACE reads, giving one row per CDR3 protein. The sample shows more than 300,000 distinct CDR3 sequences, 7% to 9% of them seen only once. Sequenced material: blood, either unsorted or a sorted T cell fraction (not recorded which). This rearrangement joins TRBV28 to TRBJ2-1; D might be TRBD2 (5 bases). This clonotype was sampled from a male donor with ankylosing spondylitis. As DNA, the CDR3 is TGTGCCAGCAGCCTTCTCGGGGTTGAGCAGTTCTTC. This codes for CASSLLGVEQFF. The full variable domain, in which reference TRBV28 and TRBJ2-1 provide the parts outside the CDR3, is DVKVTQSSRYLVKRTGEKVFLECVQDMDHENMFWYRQDPGLGLRLIYFSYDVKMKEKGDIPEGYSVSREKKERFSLILESASTNQTSMYLCASSLLGVEQFFGPGTRLTVL.